The 2 T cell receptor beta chains presented below share a single source sample, sequenced in a study of PD-1 blockade in classical Hodgkin lymphoma. Time point: cycle 4 day 1 (C4D1), after six to seven weeks of nivolumab. Brentuximab vedotin exposure varied, and every patient relapsed after autologous stem cell transplantation. The study purified CD4+ T cells from thawed PBMCs using magnetic negative selection. Clones were read by immunoSEQ multiplex PCR, and TCRdb kept only the in-frame ones, dropping some. The table includes roughly 11,000 clones, around 70% detected once. The sample consisted of CD4+ T cells from blood, taken before the fourth cycle of nivolumab. The source of these receptors is a human donor with classical Hodgkin lymphoma.

The rearrangement joins TRBV5-1 to TRBJ2-1; D unresolved. Per germline, CDR1 SGHRS and CDR2 YFSETQ. The CDR3 has 13 residues. V lost 6 bases and J 8 bases, leaving 15 bases between the germline ends. The CDR3 here is CASTPSPMDEQFF. CDR3 sequence (DNA): TGCGCCAGCACCCCGTCACCAATGGATGAGCAGTTCTTC.

This chain joins TRBV28 and TRBJ2-2, with 9 bases matching TRBD2. The CDR3 sequence is 16 residues long. The trim removed 5 bases at V and 5 bases at J, leaving 9 bases unmatched. The V gene's germline CDR1 is MDHEN and CDR2 SYDVKM. As DNA, the CDR3 is TGTGCCAGCAGTAACAGGGTTAGCGGGGGAACCGGGGAGCTGTTTTTT. Translation gives CASSNRVSGGTGELFF.